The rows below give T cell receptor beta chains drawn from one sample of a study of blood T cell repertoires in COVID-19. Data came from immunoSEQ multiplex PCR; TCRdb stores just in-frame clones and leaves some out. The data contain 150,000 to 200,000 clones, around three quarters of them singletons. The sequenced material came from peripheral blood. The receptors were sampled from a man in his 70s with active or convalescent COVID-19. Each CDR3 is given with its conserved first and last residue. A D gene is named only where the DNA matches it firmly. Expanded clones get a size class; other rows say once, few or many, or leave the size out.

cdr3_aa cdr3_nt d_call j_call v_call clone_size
CASSFQGTDTQYF TGCGCCAGCAGCTTCCAGGGCACAGATACGCAGTATTTT NA TRBJ2-3 TRBV5-1 NA
CASSPLGRGRGETQYF TGTGCCAGCTCACCCCTGGGCAGGGGGCGAGGAGAGACCCAGTACTTC TRBD1 TRBJ2-5 TRBV18 NA
CASSPGPGAGELFF TGTGCCAGCAGCCCGGGCCCCGGGGCCGGGGAGCTGTTTTTT NA TRBJ2-2 TRBV3-1/TRBV3-2 once
CASSALPQGSGELFF TGTGCCAGTAGTGCTCTCCCACAGGGTTCGGGGGAGCTGTTTTTT NA TRBJ2-2 TRBV19 NA
CASSPTTGNYGYTF TGCGCCAGCAGCCCAACTACAGGGAACTATGGCTACACCTTC NA TRBJ1-2 TRBV5-1 NA
CASSLGLGEETQYF TGCGCCAGCAGCTTAGGACTAGGTGAGGAGACCCAGTACTTC TRBD2 TRBJ2-5 TRBV5-1 few
CASSRTGTGTMNTEAFF TGCGCCAGCAGCCGTACCGGGACAGGGACTATGAACACTGAAGCTTTCTTT TRBD1 TRBJ1-1 TRBV5-1 NA
CASSPGTGGYEQYF TGCGCCAGCAGCCCCGGGACAGGGGGCTACGAGCAGTACTTC TRBD1 TRBJ2-7 TRBV5-1 NA
CAWSRGRGSTGANVLTF TGTGCCTGGAGCCGGGGGAGGGGATCGACTGGGGCCAACGTCCTGACTTTC TRBD2 TRBJ2-6 TRBV30 NA
CAYGSYEQYF TGTGCCTACGGTTCCTACGAGCAGTACTTC NA TRBJ2-7 TRBV30 few
CATSDLPLEPVGTESSGNTIYF TGTGCCACCAGTGATTTACCTCTCGAGCCGGTGGGGACAGAGAGCTCTGGAAACACCATATATTTT TRBD1 TRBJ1-3 TRBV24-1 NA
CASRVSYGYTF TGTGCCAGCAGGGTGAGCTATGGCTACACCTTC NA TRBJ1-2 TRBV2 NA
CASRGATVSYTEAFF TGTGCCAGCAGGGGGGCGACGGTATCTTACACTGAAGCTTTCTTT NA TRBJ1-1 TRBV25-1 NA
CASSLEGFRGLVQPQHF TGTGCCAGCAGCTTAGAAGGGTTCAGGGGTTTGGTTCAGCCCCAGCATTTT NA TRBJ1-5 TRBV7-8 NA
CASSPGTSGGGYTF TGTGCCAGCAGCCCCGGAACTAGCGGGGGAGGCTACACCTTC NA TRBJ1-2 TRBV7-9 NA
CASSWGLAGGYEQYF TGTGCCAGCAGCTGGGGACTAGCGGGAGGATACGAGCAGTACTTC TRBD2 TRBJ2-7 TRBV7-2 NA
CASSPGGSDEQFF TGTGCCAGCTCACCAGGGGGCTCGGATGAGCAGTTCTTC NA TRBJ2-1 TRBV18 few
CARRTAGTGPLGAKNIQYF TGTGCCAGAAGAACTGCCGGGACAGGGCCCCTGGGAGCCAAAAACATTCAGTACTTC TRBD1 TRBJ2-4 TRBV5-3 NA
CASSYSSGQGGHEQYF TGTGCCAGCAGTTACTCATCGGGACAGGGGGGCCACGAGCAGTACTTC TRBD1 TRBJ2-7 TRBV6-6 NA
CAQGTGAITNTEAFF TGTGCCCAAGGGACAGGGGCGATCACGAACACTGAAGCTTTCTTT TRBD1 TRBJ1-1 TRBV30 NA
CASSLRSIGGRVFSPLHF TGTGCCAGCAGCTTACGGTCAATAGGGGGCAGGGTTTTTTCACCCCTCCACTTT TRBD1 TRBJ1-6 TRBV7-2 NA
CASSYTPSEGADTQYF TGTGCCAGCAGTTACACGCCTAGCGAAGGGGCAGATACGCAGTATTTT NA TRBJ2-3 TRBV6-6 NA
CASSSDQGPGQPQHF TGTGCCAGCAGTTCCGACCAGGGTCCGGGCCAGCCCCAGCATTTT NA TRBJ1-5 TRBV28 NA
CASSIEGGGGYTF TGTGCCAGTAGTATAGAGGGTGGAGGTGGCTACACCTTC NA TRBJ1-2 TRBV19 NA
CAISGQGRGQETQYF TGTGCCATCTCCGGACAGGGGCGAGGCCAAGAGACCCAGTACTTC TRBD1 TRBJ2-5 TRBV10-3 NA
CATSQDSNQPQHF TGTGCCACCAGTCAGGATAGCAATCAGCCCCAGCATTTT NA TRBJ1-5 TRBV19 NA
CASSLAPQLYNSPLHF TGCGCCAGCAGCTTGGCCCCACAGCTTTATAATTCACCCCTCCACTTT NA TRBJ1-6 TRBV5-1 NA
CASSYPGTVYEQYF TGTGCCAGCAGTTACCCAGGGACAGTCTACGAGCAGTACTTC TRBD1 TRBJ2-7 TRBV6-6 NA
CASSLAGGNYEQYF TGCGCCAGCTCCTTAGCGGGGGGCAACTACGAGCAGTACTTC TRBD2 TRBJ2-7 TRBV5-1 NA
CASSRQVFGYGYTF TGTGCCAGCAGTCGACAGGTCTTCGGCTATGGCTACACCTTC NA TRBJ1-2 TRBV28 NA
CASSLRGNTEAFF TGTGCCAGCAGCCTTAGGGGGAACACTGAAGCTTTCTTT NA TRBJ1-1 TRBV12-3/TRBV12-4 NA
CASSPGGGRETQYF TGTGCCAGCAGTCCGGGCGGGGGGCGAGAGACCCAGTACTTC TRBD2 TRBJ2-5 TRBV27 NA
CATSSQGDGKNIQYF TGTGCCACCAGCAGTCAAGGGGATGGCAAAAACATTCAGTACTTC NA TRBJ2-4 TRBV15 NA
CASSPGPAGGPRDTQYF TGTGCCAGCAGCCCCGGGCCGGCGGGGGGGCCACGGGATACGCAGTATTTT TRBD2 TRBJ2-3 TRBV7-7 NA
CASSVQVTNTEAFF TGTGCCAGCAGCGTACAGGTTACGAACACTGAAGCTTTCTTT NA TRBJ1-1 TRBV9 NA
CASSHPGGRQGLYYGYTF TGTGCCAGCAGCCACCCCGGGGGACGTCAGGGTCTCTACTATGGCTACACCTTC NA TRBJ1-2 TRBV14 NA
CAWTRDRVYGYTF TGTGCCTGGACCCGGGACAGGGTTTATGGCTACACCTTC TRBD1 TRBJ1-2 TRBV30 NA
CASFAGGGLSGYTF TGTGCCAGCTTCGCAGGCGGGGGGTTAAGTGGCTACACCTTC NA TRBJ1-2 TRBV2 few
CASSLGQGNEQFF TGCGCCAGCAGCTTGGGACAGGGAAATGAGCAGTTCTTC TRBD1 TRBJ2-1 TRBV5-1 few
CASRPSGGPNYEQYF TGTGCCAGCAGACCTTCGGGGGGCCCAAACTACGAGCAGTACTTC NA TRBJ2-7 TRBV27 many
CASTAQQGSGNTIYF TGTGCCAGTACCGCACAACAGGGATCTGGAAACACCATATATTTT NA TRBJ1-3 TRBV19 NA
CASSTGMDPWNTEAFF TGTGCCAGCTCAACGGGAATGGACCCCTGGAACACTGAAGCTTTCTTT NA TRBJ1-1 TRBV18 few
CASSLTGVGYTF TGTGCCAGCAGCCTCACAGGCGTTGGCTACACCTTC NA TRBJ1-2 TRBV5-6 NA
CASSLATGATDTQYF TGCGCCAGCAGCTTGGCCACAGGGGCCACAGATACGCAGTATTTT TRBD1 TRBJ2-3 TRBV5-1 NA
CATSAGEYNSPLHF TGTGCCACTTCCGCCGGGGAGTATAATTCACCCCTCCACTTT NA TRBJ1-6 TRBV19 NA
CASTVGHFQETQYF TGTGCCAGCACCGTCGGACACTTCCAAGAGACCCAGTACTTC NA TRBJ2-5 TRBV28 NA